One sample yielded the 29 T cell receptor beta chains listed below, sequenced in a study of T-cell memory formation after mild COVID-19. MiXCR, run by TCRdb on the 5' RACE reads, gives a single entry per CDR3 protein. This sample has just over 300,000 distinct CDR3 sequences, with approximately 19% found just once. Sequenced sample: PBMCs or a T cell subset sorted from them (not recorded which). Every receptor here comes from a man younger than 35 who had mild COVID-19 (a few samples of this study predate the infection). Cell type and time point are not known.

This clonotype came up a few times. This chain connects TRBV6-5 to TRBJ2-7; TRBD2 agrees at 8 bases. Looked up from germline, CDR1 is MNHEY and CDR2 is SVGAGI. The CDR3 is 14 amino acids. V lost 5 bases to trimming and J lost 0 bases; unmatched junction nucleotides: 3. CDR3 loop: CASSSGGSSYEQYF. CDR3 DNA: TGTGCCAGCAGTAGCGGGGGCTCCTCCTACGAGCAGTACTTC.

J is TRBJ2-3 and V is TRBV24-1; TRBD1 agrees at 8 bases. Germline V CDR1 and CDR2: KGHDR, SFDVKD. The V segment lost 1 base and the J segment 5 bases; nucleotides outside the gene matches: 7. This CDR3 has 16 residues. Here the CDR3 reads CATSDFPGQGEDTQYF. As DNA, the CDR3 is TGTGCCACCAGTGATTTCCCTGGACAGGGTGAAGATACGCAGTATTTT.

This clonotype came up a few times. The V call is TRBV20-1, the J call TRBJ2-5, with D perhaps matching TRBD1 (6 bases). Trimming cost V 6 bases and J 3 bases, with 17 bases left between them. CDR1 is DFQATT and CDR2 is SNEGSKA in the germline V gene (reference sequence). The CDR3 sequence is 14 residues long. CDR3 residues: CSAPRTVGEETQYF. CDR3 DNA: TGCAGTGCCCCGCGGACAGTGGGGGAAGAGACCCAGTACTTC.

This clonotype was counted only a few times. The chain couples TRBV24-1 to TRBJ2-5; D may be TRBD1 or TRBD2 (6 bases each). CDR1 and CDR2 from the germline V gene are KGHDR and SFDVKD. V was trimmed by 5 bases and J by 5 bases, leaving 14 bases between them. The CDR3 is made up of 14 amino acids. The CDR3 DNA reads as TGTGCCACCAGTGGGGACCGAGGGGGGGAGACCCAGTACTTC. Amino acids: CATSGDRGGETQYF.

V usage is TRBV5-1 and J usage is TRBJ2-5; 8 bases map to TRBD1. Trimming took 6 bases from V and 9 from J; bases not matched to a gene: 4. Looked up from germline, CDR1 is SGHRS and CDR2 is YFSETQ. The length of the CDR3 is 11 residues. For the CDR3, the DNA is TGCGCCAGCAACAGGGGGGAGGCCCAGTACTTC. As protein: CASNRGEAQYF.

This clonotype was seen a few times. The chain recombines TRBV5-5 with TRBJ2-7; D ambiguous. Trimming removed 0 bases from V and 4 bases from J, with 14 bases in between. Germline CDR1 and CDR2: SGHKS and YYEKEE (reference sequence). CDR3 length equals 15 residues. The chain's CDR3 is CASSLEPRTAYEQYV. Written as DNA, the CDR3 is TGTGCCAGCAGCTTGGAGCCTAGGACGGCATACGAGCAGTACGTC.

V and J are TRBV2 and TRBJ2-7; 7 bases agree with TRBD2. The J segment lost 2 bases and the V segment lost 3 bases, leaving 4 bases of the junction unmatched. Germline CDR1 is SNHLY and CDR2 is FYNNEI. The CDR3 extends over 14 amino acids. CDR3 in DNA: TGTGCCAGCAGTGACTACGGGGGGACCTACGAGCAGTACGTC. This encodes CASSDYGGTYEQYV.

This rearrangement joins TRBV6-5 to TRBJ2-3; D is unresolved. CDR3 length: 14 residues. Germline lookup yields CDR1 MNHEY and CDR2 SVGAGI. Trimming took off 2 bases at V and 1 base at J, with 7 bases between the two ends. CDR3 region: CASSYLGGTDTQYF. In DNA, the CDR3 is TGTGCCAGCAGTTACCTTGGGGGCACAGATACGCAGTATTTT.

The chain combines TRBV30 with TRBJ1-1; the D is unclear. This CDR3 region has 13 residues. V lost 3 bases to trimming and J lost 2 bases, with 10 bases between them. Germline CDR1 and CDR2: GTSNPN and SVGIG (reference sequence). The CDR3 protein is CAWSRRSNTEAFF. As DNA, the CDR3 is TGTGCCTGGAGCCGGAGGAGTAACACTGAAGCTTTCTTT.

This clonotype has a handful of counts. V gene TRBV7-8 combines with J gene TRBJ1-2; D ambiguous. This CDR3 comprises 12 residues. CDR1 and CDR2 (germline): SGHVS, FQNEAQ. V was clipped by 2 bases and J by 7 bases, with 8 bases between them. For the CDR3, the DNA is TGTGCCAGCAGCTTATCACCGGGTGGCTACACCTTC. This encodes CASSLSPGGYTF.

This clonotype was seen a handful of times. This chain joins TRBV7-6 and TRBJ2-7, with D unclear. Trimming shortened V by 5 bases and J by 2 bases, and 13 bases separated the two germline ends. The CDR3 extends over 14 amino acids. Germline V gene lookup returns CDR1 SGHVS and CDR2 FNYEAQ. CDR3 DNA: TGTGCCAGCAGCCCAGCCGGCAGAACCTACGAGCAGTACTTC. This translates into CASSPAGRTYEQYF.

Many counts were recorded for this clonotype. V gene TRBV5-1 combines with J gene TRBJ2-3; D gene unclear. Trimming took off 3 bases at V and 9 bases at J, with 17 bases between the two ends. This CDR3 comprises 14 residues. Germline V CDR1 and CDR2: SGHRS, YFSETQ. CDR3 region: CASSSQGPAGTQYF. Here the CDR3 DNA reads TGCGCCAGCAGCTCCCAAGGTCCGGCAGGAACGCAGTATTTT.

The CDR3 protein is CSVDRAYNEQFF. CDR3 DNA: TGCAGCGTTGACCGCGCTTACAATGAGCAGTTCTTC. The chain is built from TRBV29-1 and TRBJ2-1; D is undetermined. The CDR3 runs to 12 residues. The V gene's germline CDR1 is SQVTM and CDR2 ANQGSEA. V was clipped by 3 bases and J by 4 bases, with 7 bases between them.

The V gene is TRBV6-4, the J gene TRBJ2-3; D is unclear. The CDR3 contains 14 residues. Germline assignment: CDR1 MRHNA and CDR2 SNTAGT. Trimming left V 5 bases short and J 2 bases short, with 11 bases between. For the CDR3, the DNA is TGTGCCAGCAGTCTTGACGCGTACACAGATACGCAGTATTTT. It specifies CASSLDAYTDTQYF.

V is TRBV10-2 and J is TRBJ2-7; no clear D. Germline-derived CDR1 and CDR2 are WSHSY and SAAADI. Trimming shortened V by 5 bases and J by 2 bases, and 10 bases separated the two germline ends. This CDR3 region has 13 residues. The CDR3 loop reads CASSMTEPYEQYV. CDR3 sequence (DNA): TGCGCCAGCAGTATGACGGAACCCTACGAGCAGTACGTC.

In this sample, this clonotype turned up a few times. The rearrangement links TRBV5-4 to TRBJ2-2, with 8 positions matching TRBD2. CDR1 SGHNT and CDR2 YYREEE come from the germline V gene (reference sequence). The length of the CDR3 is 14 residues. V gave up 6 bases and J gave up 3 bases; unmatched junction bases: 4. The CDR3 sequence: CASTSGGHTGELFF. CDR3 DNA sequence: TGTGCCAGCACGAGCGGGGGCCACACCGGGGAGCTGTTTTTT.

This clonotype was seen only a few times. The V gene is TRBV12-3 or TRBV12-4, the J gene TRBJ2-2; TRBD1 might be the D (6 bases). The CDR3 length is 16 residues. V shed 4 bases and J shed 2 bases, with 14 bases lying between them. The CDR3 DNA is TGTGCCAGCAGTTCTAAACTGGACAGCAACACCGGGGAGCTGTTTTTT. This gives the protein CASSSKLDSNTGELFF.

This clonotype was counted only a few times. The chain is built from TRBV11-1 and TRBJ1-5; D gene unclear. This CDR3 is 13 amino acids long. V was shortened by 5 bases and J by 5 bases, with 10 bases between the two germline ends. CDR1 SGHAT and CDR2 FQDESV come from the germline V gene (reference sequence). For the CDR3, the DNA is TGTGCCAGCAGCCCACAACTGGATCAGCCCCAGCATTTT. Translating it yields CASSPQLDQPQHF.

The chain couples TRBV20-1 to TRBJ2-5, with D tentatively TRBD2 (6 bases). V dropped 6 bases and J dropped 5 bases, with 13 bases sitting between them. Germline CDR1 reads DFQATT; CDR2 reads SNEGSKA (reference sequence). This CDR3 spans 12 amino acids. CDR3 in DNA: TGCAGTGCCCCTCGGCGGGACGAGACCCAGTACTTC. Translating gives CSAPRRDETQYF.

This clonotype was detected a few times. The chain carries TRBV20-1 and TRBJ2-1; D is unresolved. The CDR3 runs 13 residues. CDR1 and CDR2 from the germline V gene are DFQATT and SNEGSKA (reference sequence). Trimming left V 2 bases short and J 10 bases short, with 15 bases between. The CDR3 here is CSARSLLLREQFF. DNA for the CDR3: TGCAGTGCTAGATCCCTACTACTGCGGGAGCAGTTCTTC.

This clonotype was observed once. The CDR3 nucleotides are TGTGCCAGCAGCCCGGGGACAGGGGGAACTGAGACCCAGTACTTC. Protein: CASSPGTGGTETQYF. The rearrangement uses TRBV7-2 and TRBJ2-5; the match to TRBD1 covers 11 bases. The germline V gene encodes CDR1 SGHTA and CDR2 FQGNSA. The CDR3 contains 15 residues. Trimming removed 5 bases from V and 5 bases from J; junction bases left unmatched: 7.

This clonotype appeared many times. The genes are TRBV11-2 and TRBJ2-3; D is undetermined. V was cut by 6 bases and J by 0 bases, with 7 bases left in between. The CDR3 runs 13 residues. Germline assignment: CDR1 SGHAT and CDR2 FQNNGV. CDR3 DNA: TGTGCCAGCAGTTTGTACAGCACAGATACGCAGTATTTT. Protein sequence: CASSLYSTDTQYF.

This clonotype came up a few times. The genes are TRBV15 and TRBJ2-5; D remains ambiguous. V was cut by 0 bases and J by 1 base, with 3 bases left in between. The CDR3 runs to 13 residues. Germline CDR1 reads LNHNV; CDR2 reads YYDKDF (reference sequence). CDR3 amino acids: CATSREAQETQYF. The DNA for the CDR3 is TGTGCCACCAGCAGAGAAGCCCAAGAGACCCAGTACTTC.

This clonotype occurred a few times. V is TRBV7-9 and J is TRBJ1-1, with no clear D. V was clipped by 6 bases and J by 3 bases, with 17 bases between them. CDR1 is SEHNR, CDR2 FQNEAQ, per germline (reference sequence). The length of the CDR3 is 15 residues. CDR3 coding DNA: TGTGCCAGCAGGCCATTAAATACGTTGGACACTGAAGCTTTCTTT. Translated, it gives CASRPLNTLDTEAFF.

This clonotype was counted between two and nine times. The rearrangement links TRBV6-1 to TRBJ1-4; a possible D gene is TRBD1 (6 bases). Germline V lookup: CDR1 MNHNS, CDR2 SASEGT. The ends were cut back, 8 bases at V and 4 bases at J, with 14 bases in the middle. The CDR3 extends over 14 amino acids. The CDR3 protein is CASAAGTLNEKLFF. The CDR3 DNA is TGTGCCAGCGCGGCCGGGACACTTAATGAAAAACTGTTTTTT.

The CDR3 loop is CASSPEGQYTGELFF. The CDR3 DNA is TGTGCCAGCAGCCCCGAGGGCCAGTACACCGGGGAGCTGTTTTTT. V and J are TRBV12-3 or TRBV12-4 and TRBJ2-2; tentative D call: TRBD2 (5 bases). CDR3 length equals 15 residues. Trimming stripped 6 bases from V and 3 bases from J, with 14 bases between.

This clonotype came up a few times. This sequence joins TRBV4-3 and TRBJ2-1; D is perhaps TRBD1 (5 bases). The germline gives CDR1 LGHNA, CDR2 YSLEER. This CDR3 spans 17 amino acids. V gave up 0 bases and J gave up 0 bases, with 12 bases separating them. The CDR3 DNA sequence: TGCGCCAGCAGCCAAGATAAGGGGATTAGCTCCTACAATGAGCAGTTCTTC. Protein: CASSQDKGISSYNEQFF.

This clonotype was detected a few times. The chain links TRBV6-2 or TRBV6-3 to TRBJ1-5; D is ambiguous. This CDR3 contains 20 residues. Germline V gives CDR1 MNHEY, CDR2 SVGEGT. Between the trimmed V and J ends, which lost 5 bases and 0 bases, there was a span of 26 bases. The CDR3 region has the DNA TGTGCCAGCAGTCCCAAATCCTCTCACCGTATCCTACTTAGCAATCAGCCCCAGCATTTT. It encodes CASSPKSSHRILLSNQPQHF.

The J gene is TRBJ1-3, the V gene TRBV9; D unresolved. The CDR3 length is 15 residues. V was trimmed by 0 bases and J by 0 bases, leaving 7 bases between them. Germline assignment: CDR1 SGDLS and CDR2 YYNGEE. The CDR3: CASSVAVNSGNTIYF. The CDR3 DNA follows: TGTGCCAGCAGCGTAGCGGTGAACTCTGGAAACACCATATATTTT.